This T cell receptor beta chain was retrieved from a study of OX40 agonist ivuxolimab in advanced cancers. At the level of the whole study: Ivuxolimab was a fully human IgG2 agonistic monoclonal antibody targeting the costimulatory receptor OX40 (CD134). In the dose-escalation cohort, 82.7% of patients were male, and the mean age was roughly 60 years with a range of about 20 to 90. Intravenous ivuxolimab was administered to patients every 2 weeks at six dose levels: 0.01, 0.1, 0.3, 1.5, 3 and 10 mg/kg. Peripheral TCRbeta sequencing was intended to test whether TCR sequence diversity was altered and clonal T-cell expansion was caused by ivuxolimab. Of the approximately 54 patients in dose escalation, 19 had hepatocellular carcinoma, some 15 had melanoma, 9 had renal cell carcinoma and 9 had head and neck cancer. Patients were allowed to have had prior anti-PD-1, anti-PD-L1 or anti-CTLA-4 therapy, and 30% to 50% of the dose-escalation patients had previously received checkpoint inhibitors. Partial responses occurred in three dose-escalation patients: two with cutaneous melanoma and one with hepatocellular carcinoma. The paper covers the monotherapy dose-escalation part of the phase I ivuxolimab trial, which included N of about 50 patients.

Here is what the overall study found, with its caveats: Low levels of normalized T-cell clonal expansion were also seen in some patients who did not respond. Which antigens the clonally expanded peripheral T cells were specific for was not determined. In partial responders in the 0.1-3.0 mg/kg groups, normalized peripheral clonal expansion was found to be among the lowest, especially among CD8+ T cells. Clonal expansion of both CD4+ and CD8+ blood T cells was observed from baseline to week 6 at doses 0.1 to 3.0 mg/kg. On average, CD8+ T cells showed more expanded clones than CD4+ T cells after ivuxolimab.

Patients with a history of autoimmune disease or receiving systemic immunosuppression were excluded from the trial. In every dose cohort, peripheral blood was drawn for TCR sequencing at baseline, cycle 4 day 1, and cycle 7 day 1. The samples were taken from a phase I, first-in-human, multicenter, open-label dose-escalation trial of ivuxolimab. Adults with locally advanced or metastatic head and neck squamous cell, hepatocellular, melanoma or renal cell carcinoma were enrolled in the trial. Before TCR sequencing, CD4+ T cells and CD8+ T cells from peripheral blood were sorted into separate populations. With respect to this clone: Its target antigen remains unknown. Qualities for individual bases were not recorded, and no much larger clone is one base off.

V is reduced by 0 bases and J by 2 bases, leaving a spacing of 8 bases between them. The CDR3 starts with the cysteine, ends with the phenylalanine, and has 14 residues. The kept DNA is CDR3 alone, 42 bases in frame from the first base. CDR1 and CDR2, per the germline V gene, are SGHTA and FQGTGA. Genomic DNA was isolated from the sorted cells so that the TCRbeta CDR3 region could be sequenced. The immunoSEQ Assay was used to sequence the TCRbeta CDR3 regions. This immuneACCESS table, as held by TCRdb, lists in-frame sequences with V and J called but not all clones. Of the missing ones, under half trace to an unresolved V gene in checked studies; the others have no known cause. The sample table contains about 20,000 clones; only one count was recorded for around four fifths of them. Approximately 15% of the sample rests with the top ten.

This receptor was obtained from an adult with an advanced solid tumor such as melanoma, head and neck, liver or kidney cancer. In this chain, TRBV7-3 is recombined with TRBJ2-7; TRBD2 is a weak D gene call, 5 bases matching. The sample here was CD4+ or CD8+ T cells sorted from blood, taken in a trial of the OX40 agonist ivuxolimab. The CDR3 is CASSLTYGTYEQYF. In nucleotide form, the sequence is TGTGCCAGCAGCTTAACATACGGGACCTACGAGCAGTACTTC.